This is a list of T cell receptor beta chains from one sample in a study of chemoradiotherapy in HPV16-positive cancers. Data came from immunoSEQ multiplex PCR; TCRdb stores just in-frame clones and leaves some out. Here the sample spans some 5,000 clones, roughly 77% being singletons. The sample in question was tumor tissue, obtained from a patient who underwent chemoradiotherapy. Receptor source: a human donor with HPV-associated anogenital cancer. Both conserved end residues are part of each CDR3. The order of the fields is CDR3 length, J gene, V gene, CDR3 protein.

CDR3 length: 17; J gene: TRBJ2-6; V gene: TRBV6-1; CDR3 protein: CASSEGAGLSGANVLTF
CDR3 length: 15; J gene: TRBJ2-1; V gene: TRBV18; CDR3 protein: CASSRYQTSYNEQFF
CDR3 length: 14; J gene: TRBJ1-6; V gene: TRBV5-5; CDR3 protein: CASRAGQEGSPLHF
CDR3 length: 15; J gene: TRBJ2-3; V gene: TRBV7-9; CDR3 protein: CASSLLAASTDTQYF
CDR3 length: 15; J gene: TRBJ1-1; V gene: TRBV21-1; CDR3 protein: CASSNILAIRTEAFF
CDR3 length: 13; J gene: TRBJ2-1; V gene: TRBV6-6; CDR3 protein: CASSKGEDNEQFF
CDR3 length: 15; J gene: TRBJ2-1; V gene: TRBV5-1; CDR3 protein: CASSLGLAGGYEQFF
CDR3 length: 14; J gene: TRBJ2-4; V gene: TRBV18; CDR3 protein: CASSPRTGENIQYF
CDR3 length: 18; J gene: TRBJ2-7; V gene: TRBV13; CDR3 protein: CASSLVERGAFKSYEQYF
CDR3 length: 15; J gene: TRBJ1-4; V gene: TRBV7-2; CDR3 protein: CASSSSGTGNEKLFF
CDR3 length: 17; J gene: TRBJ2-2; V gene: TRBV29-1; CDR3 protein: CSVDSPRPGGFTGELFF
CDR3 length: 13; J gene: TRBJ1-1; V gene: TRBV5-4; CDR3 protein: CASSFDRTTEAFF
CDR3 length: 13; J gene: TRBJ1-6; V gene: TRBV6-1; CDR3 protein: CASSGTVFETLHF
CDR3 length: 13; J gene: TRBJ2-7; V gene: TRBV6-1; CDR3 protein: CASSGGTTDEQYF
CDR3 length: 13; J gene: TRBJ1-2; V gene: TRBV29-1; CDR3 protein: CSCSGASDYGYTF
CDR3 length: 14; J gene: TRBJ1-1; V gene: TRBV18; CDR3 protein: CASSGTGTGTEAFF
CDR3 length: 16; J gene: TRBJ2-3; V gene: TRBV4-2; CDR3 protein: CASSRLAGPSTDTQYF
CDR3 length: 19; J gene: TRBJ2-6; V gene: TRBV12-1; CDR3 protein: CASSFDETGTGPGANVLTF
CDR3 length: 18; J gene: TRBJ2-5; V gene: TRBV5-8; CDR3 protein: CASSPGTSGAGVQETQYF
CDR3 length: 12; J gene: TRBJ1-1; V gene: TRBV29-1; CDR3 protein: CSVGGAYTEAFF
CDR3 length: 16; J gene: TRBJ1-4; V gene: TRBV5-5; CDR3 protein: CASSSGDHRTNEKLFF
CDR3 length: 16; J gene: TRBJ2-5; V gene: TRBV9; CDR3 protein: CASSQGRTQVQETQYF
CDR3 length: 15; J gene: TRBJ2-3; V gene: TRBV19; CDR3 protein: CASSIGTGRTDTQYF
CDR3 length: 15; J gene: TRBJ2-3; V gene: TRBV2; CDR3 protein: CASGTASGGIDTQYF